Presented here are 26 T cell receptor beta chains from one specimen sequenced in a study of glioma-infiltrating T cells after dendritic cell vaccination. Sample time point: after dendritic cell vaccination, including at tumor progression/relapse. Clones were sequenced by immunoSEQ multiplex PCR, and TCRdb holds only the in-frame ones, with some missing. The top ten clones hold around 8% of a sample with roughly 85,000 clones, less than 85% of them seen once. The sample was blood, taken after dendritic cell vaccination. Receptor source: a human donor with glioblastoma.

The chain couples TRBV27 to TRBJ1-1; D not resolved. This CDR3 comprises 14 residues. V lost 6 bases to trimming and J lost 0 bases, with 11 bases between them. CDR1 and CDR2 from the germline V gene are MNHEY and SMNVEV (reference sequence). The chain's CDR3 is CASSLASMNTEAFF. CDR3 in DNA: TGTGCCAGCAGCCTAGCGTCAATGAACACTGAAGCTTTCTTT.

The chain joins TRBV7-6 to TRBJ2-5, with TRBD2 matching over 7 bases. Trimming at V came to 6 bases and at J to 5 bases, leaving 12 bases not matched to a gene. This CDR3 has 15 residues. Germline CDR1 SGHVS, CDR2 FNYEAQ. CDR3 loop: CASSTPSGGWETQYF. The DNA for the CDR3 is TGTGCCAGCAGTACACCTAGCGGAGGTTGGGAGACCCAGTACTTC.

There are a few counts of this clone. V is TRBV7-9 and J is TRBJ1-2; 10 bases map to TRBD1. Trimming took 0 bases from V and 0 from J; bases not matched to a gene: 1. Germline lookup yields CDR1 SEHNR and CDR2 FQNEAQ (reference sequence). This CDR3 is built from 16 residues. The CDR3 is CASSLAGTGANYGYTF. The CDR3 coding sequence is TGTGCCAGCAGCTTAGCAGGGACAGGGGCTAACTATGGCTACACCTTC.

V usage is TRBV5-4 and J usage is TRBJ1-1; D is ambiguous. The CDR3 consists of 15 residues. From germline, CDR1 is SGHNT and CDR2 YYREEE (reference sequence). V shed 0 bases and J shed 0 bases, with 9 bases lying between them. The CDR3 reads CASSLDPGMNTEAFF. The CDR3 DNA is TGTGCCAGCAGCTTGGATCCCGGGATGAACACTGAAGCTTTCTTT.

The chain recombines TRBV19 with TRBJ1-2, with 7 bases lining up with TRBD1. The germline V gene encodes CDR1 LNHDA and CDR2 SQIVND (reference sequence). With 6 bases clipped from V and 5 bases from J, the junction kept 6 bases outside the gene matches. The CDR3 consists of 13 residues. CDR3 protein: CASRRDRFYGYTF. DNA for the CDR3: TGTGCCAGTAGGAGGGACAGATTTTATGGCTACACCTTC.

The chain is built from TRBV9 and TRBJ1-2; 10 bases agree with TRBD1. The CDR3 length is 16 residues. Germline V gene lookup returns CDR1 SGDLS and CDR2 YYNGEE. Unmatched junction bases numbered 8, after V lost 0 bases and J lost 6 bases. CDR3 sequence reads: CASSVGTGGTTDGYTF. CDR3 DNA sequence: TGTGCCAGCAGCGTAGGGACAGGGGGGACCACCGATGGCTACACCTTC.

The V and J genes are TRBV18 and TRBJ1-2, with D perhaps TRBD1 (6 bases). The CDR3 extends over 13 amino acids. The V end lost 5 bases, the J end lost 8 bases, and 15 bases lay between the germline ends. Per the germline V gene, CDR1 is KGHSH and CDR2 is LQKENI. CDR3 sequence: CASSSDRPGGYTF. Here the CDR3 DNA reads TGTGCCAGCTCATCAGACAGGCCCGGAGGCTACACCTTC. The full variable domain, completed using reference TRBV18 and TRBJ1-2, is NAGVMQNPRHLVRRRGQEARLRCSPMKGHSHVYWYRQLPEEGLKFMVYLQKENIIDESGMPKERFSAEFPKEGPSILRIQQVVRGDSAAYFCASSSDRPGGYTFGSGTRLTVV.

The chain employs TRBV9 and TRBJ2-7; weak D call: TRBD1 (7 bases). The CDR3 has 15 amino acids. The germline CDR1 and CDR2 sequences are SGDLS and YYNGEE. The V gene lost 0 bases and the J gene lost 3 bases, with 13 bases spanning the gap. CDR3 loop: CASSVGQGLSYEQYF. For the CDR3, the DNA is TGTGCCAGCAGCGTAGGACAGGGACTCAGCTACGAGCAGTACTTC. Variable domain in full (rest from reference TRBV9 and TRBJ2-7): DSGVTQTPKHLITATGQRVTLRCSPRSGDLSVYWYQQSLDQGLQFLIQYYNGEERAKGNILERFSAQQFPDLHSELNLSSLELGDSALYFCASSVGQGLSYEQYFGPGTRLTVT.

This chain links TRBV7-9 with TRBJ1-1; the match to TRBD1 covers 7 bases. The germline CDR1 and CDR2 sequences are SEHNR and FQNEAQ (reference sequence). This CDR3 has 15 amino acids. The V gene end was trimmed by 5 bases and the J gene end by 1 base; junction bases not matched to a gene: 7. The CDR3 sequence is CASSEGAGANTEAFF. Here the CDR3 DNA reads TGTGCCAGCAGCGAGGGGGCAGGCGCGAACACTGAAGCTTTCTTT.

The chain couples TRBV6-1 to TRBJ2-1; 9 bases are shared with TRBD2. V shed 7 bases, J shed 4 bases, and the junction held 2 bases outside the gene matches. Germline-derived CDR1 and CDR2 are MNHNS and SASEGT. The length of the CDR3 is 13 residues. In DNA form, the CDR3 reads TGTGCCAGCAAGACTAGCGGATACAATGAGCAGTTCTTC. Amino acid sequence: CASKTSGYNEQFF.

The chain carries TRBV4-1 and TRBJ2-5; TRBD2 aligns across 8 bases. The CDR3 has 18 residues. In germline, CDR1 is MGHRA, CDR2 YSYEKL. The V and J ends lost 3 bases and 2 bases, in that order; junction bases with no gene match: 14. This CDR3 reads CASSQPTGIGLAQETQYF. The CDR3 DNA reads TGCGCCAGCAGCCAGCCAACGGGGATTGGACTAGCTCAAGAGACCCAGTACTTC.

The J gene is TRBJ1-5, the V gene TRBV29-1; the match to TRBD1 covers 7 bases. Germline values: CDR1 SQVTM, CDR2 ANQGSEA. After removal of 5 bases from V and 4 bases from J, the junction contained 11 bases not matched to a gene. The CDR3 has 15 amino acids. CDR3 residues: CSVRQGPGTNQPQHF. The CDR3, as DNA: TGCAGCGTTAGACAGGGTCCGGGTACAAATCAGCCCCAGCATTTT.

This chain links TRBV29-1 with TRBJ2-5, with 8 bases identical to TRBD1. The J call may be faulty, since TRBJ2-7 better matches the DNA end. The CDR3 consists of 16 residues. CDR1 and CDR2 from the germline V gene are SQVTM and ANQGSEA. The CDR3 nucleotides are TGCAGCGTTGAAGATTTAGGGCAGGGGGCGATTGGCGAGCAGTACTTC. Its translation: CSVEDLGQGAIGEQYF.

This clone has just one count. Other DNA sequences in the sample encode the same CDR3. The chain joins TRBV19 to TRBJ1-5; D gene ambiguous. The germline V gene encodes CDR1 LNHDA and CDR2 SQIVND (reference sequence). The CDR3 loop spans 15 amino acids. Trimming removed 5 bases from V and 0 bases from J, with 11 bases in between. CDR3 amino acids: CASSFEGLSNQPQHF. Here the CDR3 DNA reads TGTGCCAGTAGTTTTGAGGGCCTTAGCAATCAGCCCCAGCATTTT.

This chain uses TRBV18 with TRBJ1-6; D call uncertain. Looked up from germline, CDR1 is KGHSH and CDR2 is LQKENI. V gave up 6 bases and J gave up 4 bases, with 16 bases separating them. CDR3 length equals 16 residues. The CDR3 nucleotides read TGTGCCAGCTCTAATTTTTCGGTTTATTATAATTCACCCCTCCACTTT. Amino acids: CASSNFSVYYNSPLHF.

The genes are TRBV9 and TRBJ1-1; possible D gene TRBD1, 6 bases. Germline V lookup: CDR1 SGDLS, CDR2 YYNGEE. V was cut by 4 bases and J by 0 bases, with 13 bases left in between. The CDR3 runs to 15 residues. In nucleotides, the CDR3 is TGTGCCAGCAGCCCAACAGGGACCATGAACACTGAAGCTTTCTTT. Its protein is CASSPTGTMNTEAFF.

The chain recombines TRBV29-1 with TRBJ2-1; 10 bases match TRBD2. The length of the CDR3 is 13 residues. V shed 7 bases, J shed 7 bases, and the junction held 7 bases outside the gene matches. Germline V lookup: CDR1 SQVTM, CDR2 ANQGSEA. The CDR3 DNA reads as TGCAGCGGGTGGGGACTAGCGAGAAATGAGCAGTTCTTC. Residues: CSGWGLARNEQFF.

The J gene is TRBJ1-5, the V gene TRBV7-2; D is uncertain. Germline CDR1 SGHTA, CDR2 FQGNSA. Between the trimmed V and J ends, which lost 5 bases and 6 bases, there was a span of 14 bases. This CDR3 is 14 amino acids long. The CDR3: CASSPPGDGQPQHF. In nucleotides, the CDR3 is TGTGCCAGCAGCCCCCCCGGGGATGGTCAGCCCCAGCATTTT.

The chain carries TRBV28 and TRBJ1-1; unclear D gene. CDR3 length: 16 residues. The germline CDR1 and CDR2 sequences are MDHEN and SYDVKM. Trimming pared 3 bases from V and 0 bases from J, leaving 14 bases between. CDR3 coding DNA: TGTGCCAGCAGTTTTCCCAAAGCTTCCATGAACACTGAAGCTTTCTTT. Protein sequence: CASSFPKASMNTEAFF. Based on the CDR3 plus reference TRBV28 and TRBJ1-1, the full variable domain is DVKVTQSSRYLVKRTGEKVFLECVQDMDHENMFWYRQDPGLGLRLIYFSYDVKMKEKGDIPEGYSVSREKKERFSLILESASTNQTSMYLCASSFPKASMNTEAFFGQGTRLTVV.

This chain joins TRBV5-1 and TRBJ2-4, with TRBD1 matching 11 bases. The CDR3 has 17 amino acids. Trimming cost V 2 bases and J 0 bases; bases outside gene matches: 4. Per germline, CDR1 SGHRS and CDR2 YFSETQ. The CDR3 sequence is CASSFSGQGAAKNIQYF. As DNA, the CDR3 is TGCGCCAGCAGCTTTTCCGGACAGGGGGCAGCCAAAAACATTCAGTACTTC.

The table lists this clone with a few counts. At one of its ends the junction is not consistent with the germline gene, which may arise from a read error. Other DNA variants within this sample encode the same CDR3. The genes are TRBV7-3 and TRBJ2-7; 8 bases line up with TRBD1. CDR3 size: 13 residues. Germline lookup yields CDR1 SGHTA and CDR2 FQGTGA. The CDR3 sequence: CASSQRTGREQYF. CDR3 DNA sequence: TGCGCCAGCAGCCAAAGGACAGGGAGGGAGCAGTACTTC.

The chain joins TRBV6-5 to TRBJ2-1, with a possible D match to TRBD2 (6 bases). CDR1 and CDR2 (germline): MNHEY, SVGAGI. This CDR3 has 15 residues. V dropped 2 bases and J dropped 0 bases, with 8 bases sitting between them. The CDR3 nucleotides are TGTGCCAGCAGTTACGGGGGGAGCTCCTACAATGAGCAGTTCTTC. Amino acid sequence: CASSYGGSSYNEQFF.

The rearrangement joins TRBV9 to TRBJ1-4, with 7 bases aligning to TRBD1. The CDR3 length is 14 residues. Germline values: CDR1 SGDLS, CDR2 YYNGEE. V dropped 3 bases and J dropped 13; count of bases not matched to a gene: 12. Here the CDR3 DNA reads TGTGCCAGCAGCGAACGGGACAGCAAACAAGGACTGTTTTTT. It yields the protein CASSERDSKQGLFF.

The J gene is TRBJ2-5, the V gene TRBV9; 12 bases line up with TRBD1. With 0 bases clipped from V and 1 base from J, the junction kept 4 bases outside the gene matches. This CDR3 comprises 17 residues. CDR1 and CDR2 (germline): SGDLS, YYNGEE. CDR3 loop: CASSVGGTGGFQETQYF. In nucleotides, the CDR3 is TGTGCCAGCAGCGTAGGCGGGACAGGGGGCTTCCAAGAGACCCAGTACTTC. Together with reference TRBV9 and TRBJ2-5, the CDR3 gives the full variable domain: DSGVTQTPKHLITATGQRVTLRCSPRSGDLSVYWYQQSLDQGLQFLIQYYNGEERAKGNILERFSAQQFPDLHSELNLSSLELGDSALYFCASSVGGTGGFQETQYFGPGTRLLVL.

This clone was picked up one time. The chain uses TRBV6-1 and TRBJ2-3, with 10 bases fitting TRBD2. Losses at the gene ends were 2 bases for V and 1 base for J; bases not matched to a gene: 6. CDR3 length: 17 amino acids. CDR1 and CDR2 (germline): MNHNS, SASEGT. The CDR3 spells CASSELSGRGGTDTQYF. The CDR3 bases are TGTGCCAGCAGTGAATTAAGCGGGAGGGGGGGCACAGATACGCAGTATTTT.

The chain couples TRBV6-5 to TRBJ1-5; 8 bases fit TRBD1. V was pared by 7 bases and J by 9 bases, with 14 bases of the junction left unmatched. CDR3 length: 15 residues. Germline V lookup: CDR1 MNHEY, CDR2 SVGAGI. DNA of the CDR3: TGTGCCAGCAAAAGGGACAGGACTTTATTTTGGCCCCAGCATTTT. Encoded protein: CASKRDRTLFWPQHF.